This TCR beta chain emerged from a study of metastatic and nonmetastatic thyroid tumors (TCRdb year 2020). Looking at the study overall: For patients with malignant and with benign thyroid disease, the researchers compared repertoires between peripheral blood samples and tumor or nodule tissue samples.

CDR1 and CDR2 are drawn from the germline V gene: KGHDR, SFDVKD. V loses 4 bases at its end and J loses 6 bases; junction bases beyond the gene matches: 9. The CDR3 covers 16 residues, taking in both the cysteine and the phenylalanine. Of the read, only the CDR3 DNA is kept; its 48 bases are in frame from base 1. Library creation used PCR. Sequencer: Illumina HiSeq 4000. High-throughput sequencing was used to profile the TCR beta-chain CDR3 region of each patient. In the source study's methods: Drawing on CDR3 differences between clinicopathological groups, the researchers built a classifier meant to tell apart patients with distant-metastatic papillary thyroid cancer. Repertoire diversity was assessed with the Shannon index, and tumor-blood repertoire similarity with the Morisita-Horn index. TCRdb applied fastp at Q25 and MiXCR to the public reads, then kept only in-frame beta chains. V and J calls and clone size were set by TCRdb, not the authors. This sample lists fewer than 55,000 clones; approximately 15% were detected once. The ten largest make up roughly 22% of the sample.

What the study reported, not specific to this receptor: TCR beta diversity was reported as significantly higher in malignant tumors than in benign nodules, in both blood and tumor samples.

Before undergoing thyroid surgery, none of the patients had been given any kind of treatment. Using T-cell receptor beta sequencing, the researchers looked back retrospectively at clinical samples from patients, gathered between about 2012 and 2019. This clone was counted many times. This receptor's antigen is unknown. Qualities for individual bases were not recorded, and no much larger clone is one base off. The receptor chain draws on TRBV24-1 and TRBJ2-3; the central 10 bases match TRBD2. Sequencing was done on a sample of blood. This receptor was taken from a female donor with papillary thyroid cancer or a benign thyroid nodule (not recorded which). Some clones in this sample may be carry-over from other donors' samples. The nucleotides read TGTGCCACCAGTGACCCTCTAGCGGGGGTGGTGGATACGCAGTATTTT. It encodes CATSDPLAGVVDTQYF.